The 28 T cell receptor beta chains in this list originate from one sample, sequenced in a study of vaccination effects on CD4 cells after COVID-19. These receptors have no identified antigens. This table comes from immunoSEQ multiplex PCR, and its TCRdb copy is limited to in-frame clones, with some not included. The sample shows approximately 28,000 clones, 75% to 85% of them seen only once. Sequencing in the ViraFEST assay came after antigen-specific CD4+ T cells had been expanded with viral peptide pools, which were used to stimulate PBMC. CD4+ T cell isolation took place after approximately 11 days of culture. PCR-confirmed SARS-CoV-2 infection occurred in the person between March and December 2020. The specimen was CD4+ T cells from PBMCs cultured with HCoV-NL63 spike peptides, collected before COVID-19 vaccination. These receptors were taken from a human donor who had a prior SARS-CoV-2 infection.

The chain links TRBV11-3 to TRBJ2-3, with D maybe TRBD1 (6 bases). Between the trimmed V and J ends, which lost 5 bases and 1 base, there was a span of 10 bases. The CDR3 totals 14 residues. CDR1 is SGHNT, CDR2 YENEEA, per germline. The CDR3 DNA follows: TGTGCCAGCAGCCGGGACACTGGCACAGATACGCAGTATTTT. It translates to CASSRDTGTDTQYF.

This clone was picked up one time. This chain connects TRBV18 to TRBJ2-5; TRBD2 agrees at 11 bases. Trimming at V came to 3 bases and at J to 5 bases, leaving 8 bases not matched to a gene. Germline V gene data show CDR1 as KGHSH and CDR2 as LQKENI. There are 16 residues in the CDR3. CDR3 protein: CASSPSLAGGRETQYF. As DNA, the CDR3 is TGTGCCAGCTCACCGTCCCTAGCGGGAGGCCGCGAGACCCAGTACTTC.

The chain carries TRBV6-6 and TRBJ1-3; no clear D gene. Germline V gene lookup returns CDR1 MNHNY and CDR2 SVGAGI (reference sequence). The CDR3 contains 15 residues. Between the trimmed V and J ends, which lost 2 bases and 1 base, there was a span of 9 bases. The CDR3 nucleotides read TGTGCCAGCAGTTACCCCCTGGGATCTGGAAACACCATATATTTT. Its translation: CASSYPLGSGNTIYF.

The V gene is TRBV6-4, the J gene TRBJ2-7, with D uncertain. The CDR3 has 12 residues. The germline CDR1 and CDR2 sequences are MRHNA and SNTAGT. V lost 6 bases and J lost 0, with 6 bases in between. CDR3 loop: CASSPISYEQYF. The CDR3 nucleotides are TGTGCCAGCAGCCCCATCTCCTACGAGCAGTACTTC.

Here the CDR3 reads CASSLGNQPQHF. Written as DNA, the CDR3 is TGTGCCAGCTCACTCGGCAATCAGCCCCAGCATTTT. This chain joins TRBV18 and TRBJ1-5; no definite D call. CDR3 length: 12 residues. Germline V lookup: CDR1 KGHSH, CDR2 LQKENI. V was shortened by 4 bases and J by 2 bases, with 3 bases between the two germline ends. The full variable domain, with the rest looked up from reference TRBV18 and TRBJ1-5, is NAGVMQNPRHLVRRRGQEARLRCSPMKGHSHVYWYRQLPEEGLKFMVYLQKENIIDESGMPKERFSAEFPKEGPSILRIQQVVRGDSAAYFCASSLGNQPQHFGDGTRLSIL.

The V gene is TRBV2, the J gene TRBJ1-1, with 9 bases lining up with TRBD1. The CDR3 covers 14 residues. V gave up 6 bases and J gave up 10 bases; unmatched junction bases: 12. The V gene's germline CDR1 is SNHLY and CDR2 FYNNEI. The CDR3 here is CASSAINRGQGAFF. CDR3 DNA: TGTGCCAGCAGCGCAATAAACAGGGGGCAAGGAGCTTTCTTT.

V and J are TRBV5-4 and TRBJ1-3; perhaps TRBD1 as D (5 bases). Trimming left V 0 bases short and J 0 bases short, with 10 bases between. The CDR3 loop spans 16 amino acids. Looked up from germline, CDR1 is SGHNT and CDR2 is YYREEE (reference sequence). CDR3 nucleotides: TGTGCCAGCAGCTTGGGACAGAAGAGCTCTGGAAACACCATATATTTT. Protein product: CASSLGQKSSGNTIYF.

This clone was found a few times. This chain uses TRBV5-4 with TRBJ1-2; D uncertain. Trimming cost V 0 bases and J 7 bases, with 10 bases left between them. The CDR3 is made up of 13 amino acids. CDR1 and CDR2 (germline): SGHNT, YYREEE (reference sequence). The CDR3 sequence: CASSLVELPGYTF. DNA for the CDR3: TGTGCCAGCAGCTTGGTGGAGCTTCCTGGCTACACCTTC.

The V call is TRBV2, the J call TRBJ1-6; D is possibly TRBD1 (6 bases). CDR1 SNHLY and CDR2 FYNNEI come from the germline V gene. Trimming left V 6 bases short and J 7 bases short, with 22 bases between. This CDR3 is 17 amino acids long. The CDR3 nucleotides read TGTGCCAGCAGAGAGGGTGCGGGGGCATTGGGGAATTCACCCCTCCACTTT. Protein product: CASREGAGALGNSPLHF.

V gene TRBV5-4 combines with J gene TRBJ2-5; the match to TRBD2 covers 7 bases. Germline V CDR1 and CDR2: SGHNT, YYREEE (reference sequence). V gave up 4 bases and J gave up 1 base; unmatched junction bases: 7. The CDR3 runs to 15 residues. CDR3 DNA sequence: TGTGCCAGCAGCCCGCCCGGGACTACCCAAGAGACCCAGTACTTC. Its translation is CASSPPGTTQETQYF.

The chain employs TRBV5-6 and TRBJ2-3; 10 nucleotides line up with TRBD2. The junction had 2 bases not matched to a gene; V was cut back by 3 bases and J by 1 base. This CDR3 has 15 amino acids. Looked up from germline, CDR1 is SGHDT and CDR2 is YYEEEE. CDR3 sequence: CASSSGTSGTDTQYF. The CDR3, as DNA: TGTGCCAGCAGCTCCGGGACTAGCGGCACAGATACGCAGTATTTT.

V usage is TRBV11-3 and J usage is TRBJ1-2; D unresolved. This CDR3 spans 17 amino acids. Germline CDR1 SGHNT, CDR2 YENEEA. Trimming removed 1 base from V and 6 bases from J, with 21 bases in between. This CDR3 reads CASSLGPFRSSDNGYTF. As DNA, the CDR3 is TGTGCCAGCAGCTTAGGCCCCTTCAGGTCGTCTGATAATGGCTACACCTTC.

J is TRBJ1-2 and V is TRBV11-2; D uncertain. Germline CDR1 SGHAT, CDR2 FQNNGV. The CDR3 spans 13 residues. V was shortened by 5 bases and J by 3 bases, with 10 bases between the two germline ends. The CDR3: CASSRSQDYGYTF. CDR3 bases: TGTGCCAGCAGCCGAAGCCAAGACTATGGCTACACCTTC.

J is TRBJ1-6 and V is TRBV19, with no clear D. Trimming cost V 3 bases and J 7 bases, with 7 bases left between them. The germline CDR1 and CDR2 sequences are LNHDA and SQIVND (reference sequence). The CDR3 loop spans 13 amino acids. The CDR3 nucleotides read TGTGCCAGTAGTATTGAGGACAATTCACCCCTCCACTTT. Translating it yields CASSIEDNSPLHF. Using reference TRBV19 and TRBJ1-6 for the parts outside the CDR3, the full variable domain is DGGITQSPKYLFRKEGQNVTLSCEQNLNHDAMYWYRQDPGQGLRLIYYSQIVNDFQKGDIAEGYSVSREKKESFPLTVTSAQKNPTAFYLCASSIEDNSPLHFGNGTRLTVT.

This chain joins TRBV6-5 and TRBJ2-3, with 7 bases that match TRBD2. There are 15 residues in the CDR3. With 6 bases clipped from V and 2 bases from J, the junction kept 8 bases outside the gene matches. Per germline, CDR1 MNHEY and CDR2 SVGAGI. The CDR3 DNA is TGTGCCAGCAGAGCAAGCGGGGACCCCACAGATACGCAGTATTTT. Translating it yields CASRASGDPTDTQYF.

The chain carries TRBV28 and TRBJ2-5; 14 bases are shared with TRBD2. The CDR3 has 16 amino acids. Germline V gene data show CDR1 as MDHEN and CDR2 as SYDVKM. The V and J ends lost 5 bases and 5 bases, in that order; junction bases with no gene match: 7. The CDR3 nucleotides read TGTGCCAGCAGTACGCCGGGACTAGCGGGAGTGGAGACCCAGTACTTC. Protein: CASSTPGLAGVETQYF.

The V and J genes are TRBV3-1 (or the pseudogene TRBV3-2) and TRBJ2-4; D possibly corresponds to TRBD2 (5 bases). Trimming removed 0 bases from V and 8 bases from J, with 14 bases in between. This CDR3 comprises 15 residues. The germline V gene encodes CDR1 LGHDT and CDR2 YNNKEL (reference sequence). Written as DNA, the CDR3 is TGTGCCAGCAGCCAAGATTGGGCAGGCGGGCACATTCAGTACTTC. Protein sequence: CASSQDWAGGHIQYF.

This rearrangement joins TRBV18 to TRBJ1-2; D unresolved. CDR3 length: 13 residues. Trimming left V 2 bases short and J 3 bases short, with 7 bases between. In germline, CDR1 is KGHSH, CDR2 LQKENI. CDR3 in amino acids: CASSPNGDYGYTF. CDR3 DNA: TGTGCCAGCTCACCAAACGGAGACTATGGCTACACCTTC.

The rearrangement joins TRBV6-5 to TRBJ1-2; a possible D gene is TRBD1 (6 bases). The CDR3 contains 14 residues. Trimming removed 8 bases at V and 1 base at J, with 14 bases between. CDR1 and CDR2 (germline): MNHEY, SVGAGI. The CDR3 loop reads CASRRQGINYGYTF. The CDR3 nucleotides are TGTGCCAGCCGGAGGCAGGGGATTAACTATGGCTACACCTTC.

This clone came up a few times. The CDR3 here is CASTRMGAGYEQYF. DNA for the CDR3: TGTGCCAGCACCCGTATGGGGGCTGGATACGAGCAGTACTTC. J is TRBJ2-7 and V is TRBV13; weak D call: TRBD1 (6 bases). Germline CDR1 reads PRHDT; CDR2 reads FYEKMQ (reference sequence). The CDR3 extends over 14 amino acids. Trimming took 7 bases from V and 4 from J, leaving 17 bases between them.

The V call is TRBV5-4, the J call TRBJ2-7; either TRBD1 or TRBD2 may fit D (5 bases each). In germline, CDR1 is SGHNT, CDR2 YYREEE (reference sequence). The germline V and J ends were trimmed by 0 bases and 7 bases, with 14 bases remaining between them. The CDR3 is made up of 14 amino acids. This CDR3 reads CASSLAASSGEQYF. The CDR3 coding sequence is TGTGCCAGCAGCTTGGCCGCTAGCTCAGGGGAGCAGTACTTC.

The J gene is TRBJ1-4, the V gene TRBV18; D gene uncertain. The V end was cut by 3 bases, the J end by 8 bases, with 10 bases between. The CDR3 consists of 13 residues. Germline V gene data show CDR1 as KGHSH and CDR2 as LQKENI. The CDR3 region is CASSPDSTEKLFF. The CDR3 bases are TGTGCCAGCTCACCGGATTCCACAGAAAAACTGTTTTTT.

This clone was seen a handful of times. The chain is built from TRBV5-6 and TRBJ1-1; D possibly corresponds to TRBD1 (5 bases). The CDR3 sequence is 13 residues long. Germline V CDR1 and CDR2: SGHDT, YYEEEE. Trimming pared 2 bases from V and 4 bases from J, leaving 9 bases between. CDR3 amino acids: CASSFLQVTEAFF. CDR3 in DNA: TGTGCCAGCAGCTTTTTACAGGTCACTGAAGCTTTCTTT.

The chain carries TRBV15 and TRBJ2-3; perhaps TRBD2 as D (6 bases). The CDR3 runs 15 residues. Trimming took off 3 bases at V and 4 bases at J, with 14 bases between the two ends. Germline V gene lookup returns CDR1 LNHNV and CDR2 YYDKDF (reference sequence). CDR3 in amino acids: CATSSVGSRADTQYF. The DNA of the CDR3 is TGTGCCACCAGCAGCGTCGGGAGTCGGGCAGATACGCAGTATTTT.

The V call is TRBV3-1 (or the pseudogene TRBV3-2), the J call TRBJ1-2; D remains unclear. The ends were cut back, 2 bases at V and 7 bases at J, with 11 bases in the middle. This CDR3 contains 13 residues. The germline V gene encodes CDR1 LGHDT and CDR2 YNNKEL (reference sequence). CDR3 in DNA: TGTGCCAGCAGCCAAAACGGGTTGGGTGGCTACACCTTC. This encodes CASSQNGLGGYTF.

Judged by abundance, this clone is medium-sized. V and J are TRBV30 and TRBJ2-3, with D uncertain. The CDR3 runs 13 residues. The ends were cut back, 0 bases at V and 10 bases at J, with 14 bases in the middle. Germline-derived CDR1 and CDR2 are GTSNPN and SVGIG (reference sequence). The chain's CDR3 is CAWSVSSRMAQYF. CDR3 nucleotide sequence: TGTGCCTGGAGTGTAAGTTCGCGGATGGCGCAGTATTTT. Full variable domain (remainder filled in from reference TRBV30 and TRBJ2-3): SQTIHQWPATLVQPVGSPLSLECTVEGTSNPNLYWYRQAAGRGLQLLFYSVGIGQISSEVPQNLSASRPQDRQFILSSKKLLLSDSGFYLCAWSVSSRMAQYFGPGTRLTVL.

The V and J genes are TRBV5-5 and TRBJ2-5; a possible D gene is TRBD2 (6 bases). This CDR3 spans 14 amino acids. Trimming cost V 1 base and J 0 bases, with 7 bases left between them. The germline V gene has CDR1 SGHKS and CDR2 YYEKEE (reference sequence). The CDR3 is CASSLPGDQETQYF. The CDR3, as DNA: TGTGCCAGCAGCTTGCCGGGGGACCAAGAGACCCAGTACTTC.

The rearrangement joins TRBV7-2 to TRBJ1-5; a weak D match, TRBD1 (6 bases). Trimming took off 0 bases at V and 3 bases at J, with 24 bases between the two ends. CDR3 length equals 20 residues. Germline V gene lookup returns CDR1 SGHTA and CDR2 FQGNSA. The CDR3 reads CASSLAPTSPQGRSNQPQHF. The CDR3 DNA is TGTGCCAGCAGCTTAGCGCCGACAAGCCCGCAGGGGCGCTCCAATCAGCCCCAGCATTTT.